This T cell receptor (beta chain) emerged from a study of control samples from healthy donors and cancer patients. Using immunoSEQ multiplex PCR, the repertoire was profiled, and TCRdb retains in-frame clones only, with some absent. The top ten hold under 2.5% of the sample, which has roughly 140,000 clones, 85% to 95% seen once. Germline lookup yields CDR1 SGHDT and CDR2 YYEEEE. CDR3 size: 18 residues. V lost 6 bases, J lost 7 bases, and 30 bases lay in between. Sequencing input: blood. The TCR was taken from a man aged 45-65 years in good health. The chain joins TRBV5-6 to TRBJ2-3; D perhaps matches TRBD2 (10 bases). The CDR3 sequence: CASNLRDRELAGSYTQYF. The CDR3 bases are TGTGCCAGCAACCTCAGGGACAGGGAACTAGCGGGGTCATATACGCAGTATTTT.